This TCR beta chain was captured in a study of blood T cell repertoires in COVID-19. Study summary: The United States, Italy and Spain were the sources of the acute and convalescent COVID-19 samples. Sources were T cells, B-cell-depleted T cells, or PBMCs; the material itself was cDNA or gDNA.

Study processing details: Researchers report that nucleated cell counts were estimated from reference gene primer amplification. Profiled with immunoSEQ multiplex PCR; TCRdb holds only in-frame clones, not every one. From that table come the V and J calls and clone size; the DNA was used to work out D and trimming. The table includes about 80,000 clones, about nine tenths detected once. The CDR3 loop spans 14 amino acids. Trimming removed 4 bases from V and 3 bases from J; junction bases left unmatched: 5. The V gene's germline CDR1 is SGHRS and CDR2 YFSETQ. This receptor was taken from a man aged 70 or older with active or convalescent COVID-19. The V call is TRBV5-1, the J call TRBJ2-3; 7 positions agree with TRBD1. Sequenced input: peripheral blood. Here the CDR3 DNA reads TGCGCCAGCAGCCAGGGACAGATGACAGATACGCAGTATTTT. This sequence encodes CASSQGQMTDTQYF. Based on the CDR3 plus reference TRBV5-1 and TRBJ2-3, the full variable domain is KAGVTQTPRYLIKTRGQQVTLSCSPISGHRSVSWYQQTPGQGLQFLFEYFSETQRNKGNFPGRFSGRQFSNSRSEMNVSTLELGDSALYLCASSQGQMTDTQYFGPGTRLTVL.